One and the same sample provided the 12 T cell receptor beta chains below, sequenced in a study of CD8+CD57+ T cells in acquired aplastic anemia (dated by TCRdb to the late 2010s). Sequencing relied on an Illumina HiSeq 2000. Profiling of TCR beta VDJ combinations and CDR3 sequences used genomic DNA as the template. TCRdb cleaned the public reads at Q25 with fastp, built clones with MiXCR and kept in-frame beta chains. Each entry merges the rows of one CDR3 protein and shows their most common DNA and genes. The sample table lists 55,000 to 60,000 distinct CDR3 sequences, around 60% of them with a count of one. The leading ten clones occupy about 15% of the sample. Patients chosen for sequencing had shown expansion of CD8+CD57+ cells by flow cytometry. The sample comprised sorted CD4+, CD8+, or CD8+CD57+ T cells (not recorded which) from PBMCs. All receptors derive from a human donor with aplastic anemia.

The gene calls are TRBV15 and TRBJ2-7; D is uncertain. CDR1 and CDR2 from the germline V gene are LNHNV and YYDKDF (reference sequence). Trimming took 0 bases from V and 7 from J, leaving 10 bases between them. The CDR3 covers 13 residues. The CDR3 loop reads CATSRDRQTEQYF. CDR3 nucleotide sequence: TGTGCCACCAGCAGAGATAGACAAACAGAGCAGTACTTC.

V gene TRBV6-1 combines with J gene TRBJ1-6; 7 bases match TRBD1. From germline, CDR1 is MNHNS and CDR2 SASEGT. The trim removed 6 bases at V and 9 bases at J, leaving 11 bases unmatched. This CDR3 has 15 amino acids. Here the CDR3 reads CASRGDREKGSPLHF. DNA of the CDR3: TGTGCCAGCAGGGGGGACAGAGAAAAGGGTTCACCCCTCCACTTT.

About this clonotype itself: Germline and junction disagree at one end, which may indicate a read error. The V and J genes are TRBV20-1 and TRBJ1-2; D remains ambiguous. Looked up from germline, CDR1 is DFQATT and CDR2 is SNEGSKA (reference sequence). The CDR3 is 13 amino acids. The CDR3 DNA reads TGCAGTGCTAGATCGCAGACTAGGGATGGCTACACATTC. Translation: CSARSQTRDGYTF.

The chain combines TRBV15 with TRBJ2-1; 9 positions agree with TRBD2. This CDR3 comprises 16 residues. CDR1 and CDR2 (germline): LNHNV, YYDKDF (reference sequence). Trimming took 0 bases from V and 7 from J; bases not matched to a gene: 7. This chain's CDR3 is CATSRDLAGLWNEQFF. CDR3 nucleotides: TGTGCCACCAGCAGAGACCTAGCGGGGCTGTGGAATGAGCAGTTCTTC.

This clonotype was counted a few times. The rearrangement links TRBV4-2 to TRBJ2-3; the match to TRBD2 covers 9 bases. V trimming: 1 base; J trimming: 4 bases; junction bases outside the gene matches: 3. CDR3 length: 15 residues. Germline V lookup: CDR1 LGHNA, CDR2 YNFKEQ. The CDR3 protein is CASSQVLAGSDTQYF. The CDR3 coding sequence is TGTGCCAGCAGCCAAGTTCTAGCGGGGTCAGATACGCAGTATTTT.

Concerning this clonotype: A read error is likely, as this CDR3 ends without the conserved phenylalanine or tryptophan. The gene calls are TRBV7-8 and TRBJ1-1, with D possibly being TRBD1 (6 bases). V lost 5 bases and J lost 4, with 11 bases in between. CDR3 length equals 13 residues. Germline assignment: CDR1 SGHVS and CDR2 FQNEAQ. CDR3 nucleotides: TGTGCCAGCAGCCGACAGGAAGGCACTGAAGCTTTCTCT. Protein product: CASSRQEGTEAFS.

This clonotype was observed many times. The chain carries TRBV4-3 and TRBJ1-2; D is uncertain. Trimming took 0 bases from V and 4 from J, leaving 15 bases between them. CDR3 size: 16 residues. Germline V gives CDR1 LGHNA, CDR2 YSLEER. CDR3 residues: CASSQDRNPGIYGYTF. In DNA form, the CDR3 reads TGCGCCAGCAGCCAAGATAGGAACCCGGGAATCTATGGCTACACCTTC.

This rearrangement joins TRBV15 to TRBJ2-7; D is possibly TRBD1 (6 bases). The CDR3 length is 16 residues. Between the trimmed V and J ends, which lost 0 bases and 0 bases, there was a span of 12 bases. The V gene's germline CDR1 is LNHNV and CDR2 YYDKDF (reference sequence). This CDR3 is CATSRDAGVSSYEQYF. CDR3 DNA sequence: TGTGCCACCAGCAGAGACGCAGGGGTAAGCTCCTACGAGCAGTACTTC.

This clonotype was recorded at least ten times. V and J are TRBV5-8 and TRBJ2-5, with D perhaps TRBD2 (6 bases). CDR3 length: 16 amino acids. Per germline, CDR1 SGHTS and CDR2 YDEGEE. V shed 2 bases and J shed 5 bases, with 19 bases lying between them. The CDR3 DNA sequence: TGTGCCAGCAGCTTAGGCCAGGAGGGAATGCTGGAGACCCAGTACTTC. Encoded protein: CASSLGQEGMLETQYF.

The gene calls are TRBV20-1 and TRBJ2-7, with D maybe TRBD1 (5 bases). V lost 3 bases, J lost 0 bases, and 9 bases lay in between. The length of the CDR3 is 13 residues. CDR1 and CDR2 (germline): DFQATT, SNEGSKA (reference sequence). The CDR3 nucleotides read TGCAGTGCTAGGGAGACAGACTCCTACGAGCAGTACTTC. Its protein is CSARETDSYEQYF.

This clonotype was observed many times. The chain uses TRBV5-8 and TRBJ1-3, with TRBD1 as a possible D gene (6 bases). The CDR3 loop spans 15 amino acids. CDR1 is SGHTS and CDR2 is YDEGEE in the germline V gene. The V and J ends lost 0 bases and 2 bases respectively, with 9 bases between them. The DNA for the CDR3 is TGTGCCAGCAGCTTGGCCGCAGGGGCTGGAAACACCATATATTTT. It encodes CASSLAAGAGNTIYF. Based on the CDR3 plus reference TRBV5-8 and TRBJ1-3, the full variable domain is EAGVTQSPTHLIKTRGQQATLRCSPISGHTSVYWYQQALGLGLQFLLWYDEGEERNRGNFPPRFSGRQFPNYSSELNVNALELEDSALYLCASSLAAGAGNTIYFGEGSWLTVV.

This clonotype has ten or more counts. The chain joins TRBV6-1 to TRBJ1-4, with unresolved D. The CDR3 runs 13 residues. CDR1 is MNHNS and CDR2 is SASEGT in the germline V gene. Trimming pared 8 bases from V and 4 bases from J, leaving 11 bases between. CDR3 in DNA: TGTGCCAGCGGCGGTGACCATAATGAAAAACTGTTTTTT. Translating gives CASGGDHNEKLFF.